This entry is about one T cell receptor (beta chain). As yet, its antigen is unknown. The V end lost 6 bases, the J end lost 7 bases, and 10 bases lay between the germline ends. CDR1 DFQATT and CDR2 SNEGSKA come from the germline V gene (reference sequence). The CDR3 extends over 12 amino acids. MiXCR was run by TCRdb on the 5' RACE reads, yielding one entry per CDR3 protein. The sample includes around 530,000 distinct CDR3 sequences, over 12% of them seen just once. The data belong to a study of identical twins. Study-wide results and caveats: Researchers reported weaker excess twin sharing in beta out-of-frame sequences. A partial confounding effect on zero-insertion analyses could come from invariant MAIT and iNKT cells. Abundant beta clonotypes from cord blood had fewer insertions, unlike memory repertoires, which showed none.

The sample was also reused in another study, on yellow fever vaccine responses in identical twins.

Sequenced input: CD4+ T cells sorted from blood. The chain combines TRBV20-1 with TRBJ1-6; perhaps TRBD1 as D (5 bases). The clonotype comes from a woman in her late teens or twenties in good health. CDR3 sequence: CSAPSGNSPLHF. CDR3 DNA sequence: TGCAGTGCCCCCTCAGGGAATTCACCCCTCCACTTT.